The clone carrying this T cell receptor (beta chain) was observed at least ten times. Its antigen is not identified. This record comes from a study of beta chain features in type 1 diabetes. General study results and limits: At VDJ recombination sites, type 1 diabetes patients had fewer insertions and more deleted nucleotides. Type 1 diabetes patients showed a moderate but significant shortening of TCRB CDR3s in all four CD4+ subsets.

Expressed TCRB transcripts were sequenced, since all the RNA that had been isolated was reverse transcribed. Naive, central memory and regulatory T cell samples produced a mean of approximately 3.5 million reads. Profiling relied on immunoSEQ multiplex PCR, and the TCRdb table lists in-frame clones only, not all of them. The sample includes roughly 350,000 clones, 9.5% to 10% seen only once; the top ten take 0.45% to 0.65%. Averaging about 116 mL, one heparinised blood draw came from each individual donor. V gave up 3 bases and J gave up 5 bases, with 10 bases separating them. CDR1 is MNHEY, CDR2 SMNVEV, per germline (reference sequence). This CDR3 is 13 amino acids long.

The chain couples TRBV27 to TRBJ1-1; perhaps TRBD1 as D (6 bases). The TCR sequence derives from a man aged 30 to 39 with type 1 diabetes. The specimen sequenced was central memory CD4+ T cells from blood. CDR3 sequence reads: CASSLSGETEAFF. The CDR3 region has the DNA TGTGCCAGCAGTTTGTCAGGGGAGACTGAAGCTTTCTTT.